A single sample gave rise to the 27 T cell receptor beta chains below, sequenced in a study of cytomegalovirus exposure and HLA in healthy donors. The PCR made use of 60 Vbeta and 13 Jbeta primers. Generated by immunoSEQ multiplex PCR, the TCRdb table keeps only in-frame clones and is missing some. Here the sample spans some 180,000 clones, 70% to 90% being singletons. Sample: PBMCs. Receptor source: a young man in good health and CMV-seropositive.

The gene calls are TRBV6-1 and TRBJ2-5, with D possibly matching TRBD2 (5 bases). The CDR3 loop spans 15 amino acids. The germline V gene has CDR1 MNHNS and CDR2 SASEGT. The ends were cut back, 3 bases at V and 3 bases at J, with 14 bases in the middle. In nucleotides, the CDR3 is TGTGCCAGCAGTGACTACAGCGGATGGAAAGAGACCCAGTACTTC. It specifies CASSDYSGWKETQYF.

The chain employs TRBV6-1 and TRBJ2-7; perhaps TRBD1 as D (5 bases). Trimming left V 1 base short and J 2 bases short, with 12 bases between. CDR3 length: 15 residues. Germline-derived CDR1 and CDR2 are MNHNS and SASEGT. CDR3 residues: CASSEGKGRAYEQYF. As DNA, the CDR3 is TGTGCCAGCAGTGAAGGAAAGGGGCGCGCCTACGAGCAGTACTTC.

CDR3 sequence (DNA): TGTGCCAGCAGTTACTCCCCAGTAACTGAAGCTTTCTTT. This translates into CASSYSPVTEAFF. The chain links TRBV6-6 to TRBJ1-1; D unclear. Trimming stripped 0 bases from V and 5 bases from J, with 7 bases between. This CDR3 contains 13 residues. The germline gives CDR1 MNHNY, CDR2 SVGAGI (reference sequence).

The gene calls are TRBV19 and TRBJ2-3; the D is unclear. Trimming took 2 bases from V and 7 from J, leaving 10 bases between them. The CDR3 spans 13 residues. Germline V lookup: CDR1 LNHDA, CDR2 SQIVND (reference sequence). CDR3 sequence (DNA): TGTGCCAGTAGTATACCCTCCAGGAATACGCAGTATTTT. Its translation is CASSIPSRNTQYF.

This sequence joins TRBV19 and TRBJ2-1, with 14 bases fitting TRBD2. After removal of 2 bases from V and 0 bases from J, the junction contained 6 bases not matched to a gene. The germline V gene has CDR1 LNHDA and CDR2 SQIVND (reference sequence). The CDR3 consists of 19 residues. The CDR3 region is CASSIRGLAGAPSYNEQFF. Written as DNA, the CDR3 is TGTGCCAGTAGTATAAGGGGACTAGCGGGAGCCCCCTCCTACAATGAGCAGTTCTTC.

This chain joins TRBV28 and TRBJ1-2; D is possibly TRBD1 (6 bases). With 6 bases removed from V and 1 base from J, the gap between germline ends came to 18 bases. This CDR3 comprises 16 residues. The germline V gene has CDR1 MDHEN and CDR2 SYDVKM. CDR3 protein: CASSSPQGSFNYGYTF. CDR3 bases: TGTGCCAGCAGCTCACCGCAGGGGAGTTTTAACTATGGCTACACCTTC.

The chain employs TRBV4-3 and TRBJ2-1; 7 nucleotides line up with TRBD2. Looked up from germline, CDR1 is LGHNA and CDR2 is YSLEER. V lost 6 bases, J lost 6 bases, and 11 bases stayed unmatched. The CDR3 runs 15 residues. This chain's CDR3 is CASRRASGPLNEQFF. In DNA form, the CDR3 reads TGCGCCAGCAGGCGAGCTAGCGGCCCCCTCAATGAGCAGTTCTTC.

The V and J genes are TRBV7-2 and TRBJ1-5, with a possible D match to TRBD1 (5 bases). The CDR3 sequence is 14 residues long. V was clipped by 3 bases and J by 7 bases, with 13 bases between them. Germline CDR1 SGHTA, CDR2 FQGNSA. The CDR3 region is CASSFGGGGQPQHF. The CDR3, as DNA: TGTGCCAGCAGCTTCGGGGGAGGAGGACAGCCCCAGCATTTT.

This chain joins TRBV11-2 and TRBJ2-7, with a weak D call TRBD2 (5 bases). The CDR3 is 15 amino acids. The germline gives CDR1 SGHAT, CDR2 FQNNGV. The V gene lost 5 bases and the J gene lost 3 bases, with 17 bases spanning the gap. The CDR3 DNA reads TGTGCCAGCAGCGCTCCCGATGTCGGGGTCTACGAGCAGTACTTC. Its translation is CASSAPDVGVYEQYF. The full variable domain, with the rest looked up from reference TRBV11-2 and TRBJ2-7, is EAGVAQSPRYKIIEKRQSVAFWCNPISGHATLYWYQQILGQGPKLLIQFQNNGVVDDSQLPKDRFSAERLKGVDSTLKIQPAKLEDSAVYLCASSAPDVGVYEQYFGPGTRLTVT.

As for this clone: Other DNA sequences in the sample encode the same CDR3. This chain connects TRBV9 to TRBJ2-1, with 11 bases aligning to TRBD2. Germline V CDR1 and CDR2: SGDLS, YYNGEE. The length of the CDR3 is 16 residues. The J segment lost 4 bases and the V segment lost 2 bases, leaving 5 bases of the junction unmatched. DNA of the CDR3: TGTGCCAGCAGCGTCGCCGGGACTAGCGGATACAATGAGCAGTTCTTC. Residues: CASSVAGTSGYNEQFF.

V usage is TRBV18 and J usage is TRBJ2-7; 13 bases are shared with TRBD2. V lost 6 bases, J lost 7 bases, and 9 bases stayed unmatched. The germline V gene encodes CDR1 KGHSH and CDR2 LQKENI. The CDR3 extends over 15 amino acids. The CDR3 DNA sequence: TGTGCCAGCTCTCATCCGGGACTAGCGGGAAAAGAGCAGTACTTC. Protein product: CASSHPGLAGKEQYF.

The CDR3 spells CASSFDGRADGELFF. The DNA for the CDR3 is TGTGCCAGCAGCTTCGACGGGAGGGCCGACGGGGAGCTGTTTTTT. This chain connects TRBV7-3 to TRBJ2-2, with 8 bases fitting TRBD2. Germline assignment: CDR1 SGHTA and CDR2 FQGTGA. V was clipped by 3 bases and J by 7 bases; unmatched bases: 7. There are 15 residues in the CDR3.

The V and J genes are TRBV19 and TRBJ2-1, with TRBD1 matching over 7 bases. The germline gives CDR1 LNHDA, CDR2 SQIVND (reference sequence). V shed 5 bases and J 7 bases; nucleotides not matched to a gene: 8. CDR3 length equals 14 residues. The CDR3 spells CASSGGQPLNEQFF. Written as DNA, the CDR3 is TGTGCCAGTAGTGGGGGACAGCCACTGAATGAGCAGTTCTTC.

This chain connects TRBV27 to TRBJ1-6; a weak D match, TRBD1 (6 bases). The CDR3 has 14 amino acids. The V gene lost 7 bases and the J gene lost 10 bases, with 17 bases spanning the gap. Germline V lookup: CDR1 MNHEY, CDR2 SMNVEV (reference sequence). The CDR3 DNA reads TGTGCCAGCACCTGGGGGGGGGCGAGGTCACCCCTCCACTTT. Its protein is CASTWGGARSPLHF.

The chain couples TRBV28 to TRBJ2-3; 13 bases align to TRBD2. This CDR3 contains 17 residues. The V and J ends lost 4 bases and 0 bases, in that order; junction bases with no gene match: 4. Germline values: CDR1 MDHEN, CDR2 SYDVKM. The CDR3: CASSSLGLAGSTDTQYF. CDR3 coding DNA: TGTGCCAGCAGTTCCCTGGGACTAGCGGGAAGCACAGATACGCAGTATTTT.

The chain combines TRBV2 with TRBJ2-3; 9 bases line up with TRBD2. CDR3 length: 14 residues. The germline V gene encodes CDR1 SNHLY and CDR2 FYNNEI. The V gene end was trimmed by 7 bases and the J gene end by 2 bases; junction bases not matched to a gene: 4. CDR3 nucleotide sequence: TGTGCCAGCATTAGCGGGGGATACACAGATACGCAGTATTTT. Amino acid sequence: CASISGGYTDTQYF.

This clone occurred once. This chain links TRBV5-4 with TRBJ2-1; 9 positions agree with TRBD2. J was trimmed by 7 bases and V by 0 bases; bases with no gene match: 8. The CDR3 has 16 amino acids. From germline, CDR1 is SGHNT and CDR2 YYREEE (reference sequence). Written as DNA, the CDR3 is TGTGCCAGCAGCTTGGGTGGTAGCGGGAGTTGGAATGAGCAGTTCTTC. Encoded protein: CASSLGGSGSWNEQFF.

The V call is TRBV5-5, the J call TRBJ2-3; 8 positions agree with TRBD1. The CDR3 contains 17 residues. The germline V gene encodes CDR1 SGHKS and CDR2 YYEKEE (reference sequence). Trimming at V came to 0 bases and at J to 2 bases, leaving 8 bases not matched to a gene. In DNA form, the CDR3 reads TGTGCCAGCAGCTTGGAGCCCGGGACAGGAGACACAGATACGCAGTATTTT. Protein product: CASSLEPGTGDTDTQYF.

V usage is TRBV5-1 and J usage is TRBJ2-5; D ambiguous. Between the trimmed V and J ends, which lost 2 bases and 1 base, there was a span of 9 bases. CDR3 length equals 14 residues. Germline V lookup: CDR1 SGHRS, CDR2 YFSETQ. In nucleotides, the CDR3 is TGCGCCAGCAGCTTTTTTACTGCCCAAGAGACCCAGTACTTC. Its translation is CASSFFTAQETQYF.

The DNA of the CDR3 is TGTGCCAGCAGCGTAGGTATTAGCGGGAGGAAGAACAATGAGCAGTTCTTC. It encodes CASSVGISGRKNNEQFF. This chain joins TRBV9 and TRBJ2-1, with 10 bases fitting TRBD2. After removal of 0 bases from V and 5 bases from J, the junction contained 8 bases not matched to a gene. Germline V lookup: CDR1 SGDLS, CDR2 YYNGEE. The CDR3 runs to 17 residues.

The CDR3 DNA reads as TGTGCCAGCAGTTTTGGGGGCCTTACGGATGAGCAGTTCTTC. It is translated as CASSFGGLTDEQFF. The chain joins TRBV28 to TRBJ2-1; possible D gene TRBD1, 6 bases. Germline CDR1 reads MDHEN; CDR2 reads SYDVKM. The germline V and J ends were trimmed by 3 bases and 8 bases, with 14 bases remaining between them. The CDR3 runs to 14 residues.

This chain uses TRBV7-9 with TRBJ2-1, with 8 nucleotides matching TRBD2. Germline V gene lookup returns CDR1 SEHNR and CDR2 FQNEAQ (reference sequence). The ends lost 1 base at V and 0 bases at J; junction bases unmatched: 5. This CDR3 has 17 residues. The CDR3 coding sequence is TGTGCCAGCAGCTTAGGAGCCGGGAGGGGCTCCTACAATGAGCAGTTCTTC. It encodes CASSLGAGRGSYNEQFF.

J is TRBJ2-2 and V is TRBV5-1; D is undetermined. In germline, CDR1 is SGHRS, CDR2 YFSETQ. The V gene lost 5 bases and the J gene lost 5 bases, with 10 bases spanning the gap. This CDR3 region has 13 residues. CDR3 protein: CASSWAQTGELFF. The CDR3 DNA reads as TGCGCCAGCAGTTGGGCCCAGACCGGGGAGCTGTTTTTT.

The rearrangement links TRBV29-1 to TRBJ1-2; 8 positions agree with TRBD1. Unmatched junction bases numbered 12, after V lost 7 bases and J lost 8 bases. The germline gives CDR1 SQVTM, CDR2 ANQGSEA. The CDR3 is 13 residues long. The chain's CDR3 is CSAKRQGPVGYTF. In nucleotides, the CDR3 is TGCAGCGCCAAGAGACAGGGGCCAGTCGGCTACACCTTC.

The chain combines TRBV7-6 with TRBJ1-4; D is perhaps TRBD1 (5 bases). The CDR3 has 14 amino acids. Trimming removed 5 bases at V and 4 bases at J, with 11 bases between. Per germline, CDR1 SGHVS and CDR2 FNYEAQ. The CDR3 coding sequence is TGTGCCAGCAGCCTCGGGGGGTTTAATGAAAAACTGTTTTTT. This codes for CASSLGGFNEKLFF.

The chain has TRBV4-1 and TRBJ2-1; 9 nucleotides line up with TRBD2. This CDR3 contains 18 residues. The germline V gene has CDR1 MGHRA and CDR2 YSYEKL. J lost 1 base, V lost 0 bases, and 7 bases had no gene match. Written as DNA, the CDR3 is TGCGCCAGCAGCCAAGAGGAGGGACTAGCTTCTTCCTACAATGAGCAGTTCTTC. It translates to CASSQEEGLASSYNEQFF.

The chain has TRBV5-1 and TRBJ1-2, with D possibly being TRBD1 (5 bases). Germline loops: CDR1 SGHRS, CDR2 YFSETQ. The CDR3 contains 17 residues. The V and J ends lost 0 bases and 1 base respectively, with 16 bases between them. CDR3: CASSLEGRADLNYGYTF. The CDR3 DNA reads as TGCGCCAGCAGCTTGGAGGGCAGGGCTGACCTTAACTATGGCTACACCTTC.